The 18 T cell receptor beta chains below were found in one sample sequenced in a study of blood T cell repertoires in COVID-19. Repertoires were generated with immunoSEQ multiplex PCR, while TCRdb's copy carries only in-frame clones and drops some. Here the sample spans about 220,000 clones, around 88% being singletons. The sample consisted of PBMCs or T cells enriched from blood (not recorded which). These receptors all come from a woman aged 40 to 55 with acute COVID-19.

The V and J genes are TRBV7-9 and TRBJ2-1; 10 bases are a match to TRBD2. The V gene end was trimmed by 1 base and the J gene end by 7 bases; junction bases not matched to a gene: 4. The V gene's germline CDR1 is SEHNR and CDR2 FQNEAQ (reference sequence). The CDR3 loop spans 15 amino acids. The CDR3 sequence is CASSLVLAGVNEQFF. CDR3 DNA: TGTGCCAGCAGCTTAGTCCTAGCGGGAGTGAATGAGCAGTTCTTC.

This chain connects TRBV4-1 to TRBJ2-5; D perhaps matches TRBD1 (5 bases). CDR1 and CDR2 from the germline V gene are MGHRA and YSYEKL. The V end lost 0 bases, the J end lost 1 base, and 6 bases lay between the germline ends. CDR3 length: 14 residues. The CDR3 loop is CASSQEGAQETQYF. CDR3 coding DNA: TGCGCCAGCAGCCAAGAAGGGGCCCAAGAGACCCAGTACTTC.

The chain is built from TRBV2 and TRBJ1-2; D call uncertain. Trimming cost V 2 bases and J 3 bases, with 10 bases left between them. From germline, CDR1 is SNHLY and CDR2 FYNNEI. CDR3 length: 14 amino acids. For the CDR3, the DNA is TGTGCCAGCAGTGAATGGCCCACAGACTATGGCTACACCTTC. It specifies CASSEWPTDYGYTF.

This clone was counted only a few times. The chain joins TRBV6-2 or TRBV6-3 to TRBJ2-3, with TRBD2 identical over 14 bases. The CDR3 is made up of 17 amino acids. V dropped 5 bases and J dropped 1; count of bases not matched to a gene: 5. CDR1 MNHEY and CDR2 SVGEGT come from the germline V gene. The CDR3 sequence: CASSHGLAGGGTDTQYF. The CDR3 region has the DNA TGTGCCAGCAGTCATGGACTAGCGGGAGGCGGCACAGATACGCAGTATTTT.

The chain uses TRBV10-3 and TRBJ1-3, with D possibly being TRBD1 (5 bases). CDR1 is ENHRY, CDR2 SYGVKD, per germline. This CDR3 has 16 amino acids. V dropped 3 bases and J dropped 0 bases, with 12 bases sitting between them. CDR3 protein: CAISDKGLLSGNTIYF. CDR3 DNA sequence: TGTGCCATCAGTGATAAGGGACTGCTCTCTGGAAACACCATATATTTT.

The V call is TRBV28, the J call TRBJ2-5; D remains unclear. V lost 8 bases and J lost 1, with 17 bases in between. The CDR3 runs 15 residues. Germline V lookup: CDR1 MDHEN, CDR2 SYDVKM. Written as DNA, the CDR3 is TGTGCCAGCCTATCCCTGGGCCGCCTCCAAGAGACCCAGTACTTC. Residues: CASLSLGRLQETQYF.

The genes are TRBV15 and TRBJ1-2; 10 bases are shared with TRBD1. The CDR3 sequence is 16 residues long. J gave up 5 bases and V 5 bases, and 11 bases lay outside the gene matches. Germline values: CDR1 LNHNV, CDR2 YYDKDF (reference sequence). CDR3 DNA: TGTGCCACCAGCGGCCGGGACAGGGGTGAGGGGTATGGCTACACCTTC. Translating it yields CATSGRDRGEGYGYTF.

V and J are TRBV24-1 and TRBJ2-2; D not resolved. Trimming removed 5 bases at V and 0 bases at J, with 9 bases between. The germline CDR1 and CDR2 sequences are KGHDR and SFDVKD. This CDR3 has 15 amino acids. CDR3 residues: CATSGIDPNTGELFF. In DNA, the CDR3 is TGTGCCACCAGTGGAATAGATCCGAACACCGGGGAGCTGTTTTTT.

The V and J genes are TRBV3-1 (or the pseudogene TRBV3-2) and TRBJ1-3, with D unresolved. The V end lost 4 bases, the J end lost 3 bases, and 16 bases lay between the germline ends. The germline V gene has CDR1 LGHDT and CDR2 YNNKEL (reference sequence). This CDR3 has 16 amino acids. The CDR3 sequence: CASSLPSARGGNTIYF. In DNA, the CDR3 is TGTGCCAGCAGCCTCCCAAGCGCGAGAGGTGGAAACACCATATATTTT.

V is TRBV10-3 and J is TRBJ2-5; TRBD2 agrees at 9 bases. V was pared by 3 bases and J by 3 bases, with 5 bases of the junction left unmatched. The germline gives CDR1 ENHRY, CDR2 SYGVKD. The CDR3 spans 15 residues. The CDR3, as DNA: TGTGCCATCAGTGATTCCTCTAGCGGGAAAGAGACCCAGTACTTC. This codes for CAISDSSSGKETQYF.

The J gene is TRBJ2-2, the V gene TRBV6-5, with TRBD2 identical over 7 bases. CDR1 and CDR2 (germline): MNHEY, SVGAGI. The V segment lost 7 bases and the J segment 2 bases; nucleotides outside the gene matches: 4. The CDR3 is 14 residues long. This CDR3 reads CASMRERNTGELFF. Here the CDR3 DNA reads TGTGCCAGCATGCGGGAGAGAAACACCGGGGAGCTGTTTTTT.

The rearrangement links TRBV14 to TRBJ1-1, with 9 nucleotides matching TRBD1. From germline, CDR1 is SGHDN and CDR2 FVKESK. CDR3 length: 15 amino acids. V trimming: 4 bases; J trimming: 6 bases; junction bases outside the gene matches: 9. The CDR3 DNA reads TGTGCCAGCAGCCCAGACAGGGGGAGAGGCGCTGAAGCTTTCTTT. Protein product: CASSPDRGRGAEAFF. Full variable domain (missing parts from reference TRBV14 and TRBJ1-1): EAGVTQFPSHSVIEKGQTVTLRCDPISGHDNLYWYRRVMGKEIKFLLHFVKESKQDESGMPNNRFLAERTGGTYSTLKVQPAELEDSGVYFCASSPDRGRGAEAFFGQGTRLTVV.

The rearrangement links TRBV29-1 to TRBJ1-4, with D perhaps TRBD1 (6 bases). The germline gives CDR1 SQVTM, CDR2 ANQGSEA. Trimming took off 7 bases at V and 4 bases at J, with 10 bases between the two ends. The CDR3 totals 12 residues. CDR3 amino acids: CSAGQFNEKLFF. The DNA for the CDR3 is TGCAGCGCAGGACAGTTTAATGAAAAACTGTTTTTT. Combining the CDR3 with reference TRBV29-1 and TRBJ1-4 gives the whole variable domain SAVISQKPSRDICQRGTSLTIQCQVDSQVTMMFWYRQQPGQSLTLIATANQGSEATYESGFVIDKFPISRPNLTFSTLTVSNMSPEDSSIYLCSAGQFNEKLFFGSGTQLSVL.

The chain has TRBV24-1 and TRBJ2-1; 8 bases are a match to TRBD2. CDR1 KGHDR and CDR2 SFDVKD come from the germline V gene. The J segment lost 9 bases and the V segment lost 9 bases, leaving 18 bases of the junction unmatched. This CDR3 is 16 amino acids long. For the CDR3, the DNA is TGTGCCACCTCCCTCCCCCCGGGGGGGAAGGGTGGTGAGCAGTTCTTC. It specifies CATSLPPGGKGGEQFF.

The V call is TRBV3-1 (or the pseudogene TRBV3-2), the J call TRBJ2-1; possibly TRBD2 for D (6 bases). V shed 1 base and J shed 0 bases, with 10 bases lying between them. Germline V gene data show CDR1 as LGHDT and CDR2 as YNNKEL (reference sequence). This CDR3 comprises 16 residues. CDR3: CASSQVRGTSYNEQFF. Here the CDR3 DNA reads TGTGCCAGCAGCCAAGTACGGGGGACCTCCTACAATGAGCAGTTCTTC.

The rearrangement joins TRBV5-1 to TRBJ2-7; TRBD2 matches at 7 bases. In germline, CDR1 is SGHRS, CDR2 YFSETQ. V was pared by 1 base and J by 0 bases, with 4 bases of the junction left unmatched. This CDR3 is built from 15 residues. CDR3 sequence: CASSLTGGTSYEQYF. The DNA of the CDR3 is TGCGCCAGCAGCTTGACCGGGGGGACCTCCTACGAGCAGTACTTC.

This chain uses TRBV7-2 with TRBJ2-3; D perhaps matches TRBD1 (6 bases). The V and J ends lost 8 bases and 1 base respectively, with 16 bases between them. This CDR3 has 15 amino acids. Germline assignment: CDR1 SGHTA and CDR2 FQGNSA. CDR3 residues: CASLLAAGGTDTQYF. For the CDR3, the DNA is TGTGCCAGCTTACTCGCGGCAGGGGGCACAGATACGCAGTATTTT.

The V gene is TRBV4-3, the J gene TRBJ1-2, with D maybe TRBD1 (6 bases). Deletions cut 1 base from V and 8 bases from J, with 14 bases between. Germline values: CDR1 LGHNA, CDR2 YSLEER. This CDR3 has 14 amino acids. As DNA, the CDR3 is TGCGCCAGCAGCCAAGCCCCAGGGGCGTGGGGCTACACCTTC. It yields the protein CASSQAPGAWGYTF.